The source of this T cell receptor beta chain is a study of blood T cell repertoires in COVID-19. Study context: Specimens from acute and convalescent COVID-19 originated in the United States, Italy and Spain. From T cells, B-cell-depleted T cells, or PBMCs came the material, which was cDNA or gDNA.

The table came from immunoSEQ multiplex PCR; TCRdb's copy has only in-frame clones and leaves some out. The sample has 240,000 or so clones, 75% to 90% seen once. The CDR3 covers 13 residues. V trimming: 6 bases; J trimming: 9 bases; junction bases outside the gene matches: 5. The germline gives CDR1 SGHTA, CDR2 FQGNSA. Sequenced material: peripheral blood. The TCR originated in a woman in her fifties or sixties with active or convalescent COVID-19. V gene TRBV7-2 combines with J gene TRBJ1-6, with 7 nucleotides matching TRBD1. CDR3 region: CASSSRQGSPLHF. As DNA, the CDR3 is TGTGCCAGCAGTTCCCGACAGGGTTCACCCCTCCACTTT. The entire variable domain, with the rest obtained from reference TRBV7-2 and TRBJ1-6, is as follows: GAGVSQSPSNKVTEKGKDVELRCDPISGHTALYWYRQSLGQGLEFLIYFQGNSAPDKSGLPSDRFSAERTGGSVSTLTIQRTQQEDSAVYLCASSSRQGSPLHFGNGTRLTVT.